The 25 T cell receptor beta chains listed next were all sequenced from one sample in a study of beta chain features in type 1 diabetes. cDNA synthesis used the whole RNA isolate, giving expressed TCRB sequences. Some clones are missing from TCRdb's copy, which holds only in-frame ones; the method was immunoSEQ multiplex PCR. The sample lists under 400,000 clones, around a fifth seen once, with under 0.05% in the top ten. The sample consisted of naive CD4+ T cells from blood. Receptors originate from a woman aged 18-29 years in good health.

V and J are TRBV9 and TRBJ1-1; D is perhaps TRBD1 (6 bases). Trimming cost V 4 bases and J 3 bases, with 10 bases left between them. Germline V gene sequence: CDR1 SGDLS, CDR2 YYNGEE. There are 13 residues in the CDR3. The CDR3 DNA reads TGTGCCAGCAGCTACCGACAGGACACTGAAGCTTTCTTT. Protein: CASSYRQDTEAFF.

This rearrangement joins TRBV5-1 to TRBJ2-2; perhaps TRBD2 as D (5 bases). CDR3 length: 14 residues. Germline CDR1 SGHRS, CDR2 YFSETQ. V was shortened by 7 bases and J by 0 bases, with 10 bases between the two germline ends. Here the CDR3 DNA reads TGCGCCAGCGGGGTCGGGGCGAACACCGGGGAGCTGTTTTTT. Residues: CASGVGANTGELFF.

Only one count was recorded for this clone. V and J are TRBV7-2 and TRBJ2-5; 9 bases agree with TRBD1. Germline CDR1 is SGHTA and CDR2 is FQGNSA. Trimming cost V 4 bases and J 2 bases; bases outside gene matches: 5. The CDR3 runs 15 residues. The CDR3 nucleotides read TGTGCCAGCAGCTCCCCGGGACAGGGACAAGAGACCCAGTACTTC. The encoded protein is CASSSPGQGQETQYF.

V usage is TRBV4-3 and J usage is TRBJ2-7, with TRBD1 matching 8 bases. There are 14 residues in the CDR3. The germline CDR1 and CDR2 sequences are LGHNA and YSLEER. Trimming took 1 base from V and 3 from J; bases not matched to a gene: 2. The CDR3 protein is CASSQGTGFYEQYF. The CDR3 DNA sequence: TGCGCCAGCAGCCAAGGGACAGGGTTCTACGAGCAGTACTTC.

In DNA, the CDR3 is TGTGCCAGCAGCTCCCCGGTTGGCTATGGCTACACCTTC. Translated: CASSSPVGYGYTF. The V and J genes are TRBV5-4 and TRBJ1-2, with D uncertain. The V end lost 3 bases, the J end lost 4 bases, and 10 bases lay between the germline ends. Germline-derived CDR1 and CDR2 are SGHNT and YYREEE (reference sequence). The CDR3 is 13 amino acids. The variable domain in full, with the rest retrieved from reference TRBV5-4 and TRBJ1-2, is ETGVTQSPTHLIKTRGQQVTLRCSSQSGHNTVSWYQQALGQGPQFIFQYYREEENGRGNFPPRFSGLQFPNYSSELNVNALELDDSALYLCASSSPVGYGYTFGSGTRLTVV.

This clone has a handful of counts. The chain recombines TRBV30 with TRBJ2-3; 8 nucleotides align to TRBD1. This CDR3 contains 15 residues. Germline CDR1 and CDR2: GTSNPN and SVGIG (reference sequence). The junction had 7 bases not matched to a gene; V was cut back by 4 bases and J by 1 base. The CDR3 DNA sequence: TGTGCCTGGACCCCGGGGACAGGACGCACAGATACGCAGTATTTT. Translated: CAWTPGTGRTDTQYF.

J is TRBJ1-2 and V is TRBV30; D possibly corresponds to TRBD1 (6 bases). The V end was cut by 7 bases, the J end by 7 bases, with 13 bases between. From germline, CDR1 is GTSNPN and CDR2 SVGIG (reference sequence). The CDR3 has 11 amino acids. CDR3 DNA: TGTGCCTTCACAGGGCGTGGTGGCTACACCTTC. Protein product: CAFTGRGGYTF.

V gene TRBV15 combines with J gene TRBJ2-3; 7 nucleotides match TRBD2. Germline CDR1 is LNHNV and CDR2 is YYDKDF (reference sequence). CDR3 length: 18 residues. V lost 2 bases to trimming and J lost 3 bases; unmatched junction nucleotides: 14. The CDR3 sequence: CATSRLTGGPPGTDTQYF. In DNA, the CDR3 is TGTGCCACCAGCAGACTAACGGGAGGCCCCCCGGGTACAGATACGCAGTATTTT.

The gene calls are TRBV4-1 and TRBJ2-5; 10 nucleotides agree with TRBD1. With V trimmed by 6 bases and J by 4 bases, 11 bases remained unmatched. The germline V gene has CDR1 MGHRA and CDR2 YSYEKL. The CDR3 length is 16 residues. The CDR3 loop reads CASSQGARTGGETQYF. CDR3 coding DNA: TGCGCCAGCAGTCAGGGGGCCAGGACAGGGGGAGAGACCCAGTACTTC.

This clone was detected only a few times. This chain uses TRBV4-2 with TRBJ2-2; D is unresolved. CDR1 and CDR2 from the germline V gene are LGHNA and YNFKEQ. Trimming cost V 0 bases and J 5 bases, with 19 bases left between them. The CDR3 is 18 residues long. The CDR3 nucleotides are TGTGCCAGCAGCCAAGAGTCGATGAAAACCTCGAGGACCGGGGAGCTGTTTTTT. The encoded protein is CASSQESMKTSRTGELFF.

The chain has TRBV28 and TRBJ2-7, with 8 nucleotides matching TRBD1. Germline assignment: CDR1 MDHEN and CDR2 SYDVKM. The CDR3 runs 14 residues. Trimming cost V 5 bases and J 2 bases; bases outside gene matches: 5. This CDR3 reads CASSGTGGPYEQYF. CDR3 coding DNA: TGTGCCAGCAGTGGTACAGGGGGACCCTACGAGCAGTACTTC.

J is TRBJ2-3 and V is TRBV11-2; TRBD2 matches at 13 bases. Germline CDR1 is SGHAT and CDR2 is FQNNGV. The CDR3 spans 16 residues. Losses at the gene ends were 1 base for V and 5 bases for J; bases not matched to a gene: 3. The DNA for the CDR3 is TGTGCCAGCAGCTTAGGGACTAGCGGGGGCGGAGATACGCAGTATTTT. Protein product: CASSLGTSGGGDTQYF.

This chain links TRBV7-9 with TRBJ1-2; 8 positions agree with TRBD1. The CDR3 sequence is 13 residues long. Germline lookup yields CDR1 SEHNR and CDR2 FQNEAQ (reference sequence). V was pared by 5 bases and J by 7 bases, with 6 bases of the junction left unmatched. This chain's CDR3 is CASSRGQGSGYTF. The CDR3 region has the DNA TGTGCCAGCAGCCGTGGACAGGGAAGTGGCTACACCTTC.

A few counts support this clone. The rearrangement joins TRBV19 to TRBJ1-1; 7 bases are shared with TRBD1. The CDR3 is 12 residues long. J was trimmed by 6 bases and V by 3 bases; bases with no gene match: 1. Germline-derived CDR1 and CDR2 are LNHDA and SQIVND (reference sequence). This chain's CDR3 is CASSIRGAEAFF. In DNA form, the CDR3 reads TGTGCCAGTAGTATCAGGGGGGCTGAAGCTTTCTTT.

The chain couples TRBV10-3 to TRBJ1-2, with D unclear. This CDR3 is built from 11 residues. With 2 bases removed from V and 7 bases from J, the gap between germline ends came to 5 bases. Germline CDR1 and CDR2: ENHRY and SYGVKD. This CDR3 is CAISETSGYTF. The CDR3 DNA reads TGTGCCATCAGTGAGACAAGTGGCTACACCTTC.

Only a few counts were recorded for this clone. The V gene is TRBV29-1, the J gene TRBJ2-1, with D perhaps matching TRBD2 (6 bases). Deletions cut 8 bases from V and 0 bases from J, with 17 bases between. From germline, CDR1 is SQVTM and CDR2 ANQGSEA. This CDR3 comprises 15 residues. CDR3 sequence (DNA): TGCAGCACCACCCGGGACTTCAGCTCCTACAATGAGCAGTTCTTC. It codes for CSTTRDFSSYNEQFF.

The chain uses TRBV2 and TRBJ2-2, with TRBD2 identical over 10 bases. CDR3 size: 16 residues. The germline V gene encodes CDR1 SNHLY and CDR2 FYNNEI. V dropped 10 bases and J dropped 5; count of bases not matched to a gene: 13. CDR3 sequence: CATPTGTSGETGELFF. The CDR3 bases are TGTGCCACGCCGACGGGCACTAGCGGGGAAACCGGGGAGCTGTTTTTT.

The V and J genes are TRBV9 and TRBJ1-5; D is perhaps TRBD1 (5 bases). With 7 bases removed from V and 5 bases from J, the gap between germline ends came to 10 bases. Germline CDR1 reads SGDLS; CDR2 reads YYNGEE. The CDR3 has 12 residues. CDR3 protein: CASGGSYQPQHF. CDR3 coding DNA: TGTGCCAGCGGGGGGAGTTATCAGCCCCAGCATTTT.

The J gene is TRBJ1-2, the V gene TRBV2; D is unclear. V dropped 6 bases and J dropped 8 bases, with 13 bases sitting between them. Germline CDR1 and CDR2: SNHLY and FYNNEI. The CDR3 runs to 12 residues. Here the CDR3 reads CASRTLSWGYTF. CDR3 DNA: TGTGCCAGCAGGACATTAAGTTGGGGCTACACCTTC.

Notes on this clone: At the DNA level, this CDR3 is encoded by other sequences in the same sample as well. The chain carries TRBV15 and TRBJ2-5; TRBD2 is a possible D gene (5 bases). The CDR3 has 14 amino acids. CDR1 and CDR2 from the germline V gene are LNHNV and YYDKDF (reference sequence). V was cut by 0 bases and J by 5 bases, with 10 bases left in between. The CDR3 here is CATSRDRGWETQYF. The CDR3 DNA is TGTGCCACCAGCAGAGATCGGGGATGGGAGACCCAGTACTTC. Together with reference TRBV15 and TRBJ2-5, the CDR3 gives the full variable domain: DAMVIQNPRYQVTQFGKPVTLSCSQTLNHNVMYWYQQKSSQAPKLLFHYYDKDFNNEADTPDNFQSRRPNTSFCFLDIRSPGLGDTAMYLCATSRDRGWETQYFGPGTRLLVL.

The V call is TRBV7-8, the J call TRBJ2-1, with a possible D match to TRBD1 (5 bases). Germline V gene data show CDR1 as SGHVS and CDR2 as FQNEAQ. The V and J ends lost 1 base and 0 bases respectively, with 7 bases between them. The CDR3 is made up of 15 amino acids. The CDR3, as DNA: TGTGCCAGCAGCTTAGACAGGAGCTCCTACAATGAGCAGTTCTTC. It is translated as CASSLDRSSYNEQFF.

This clone was counted only a few times. CDR3 region: CASSQDLEEKLFF. The CDR3 DNA follows: TGCGCCAGCAGCCAAGATTTAGAGGAAAAACTGTTTTTT. The rearrangement joins TRBV4-1 to TRBJ1-4; unclear D gene. The V end lost 0 bases, the J end lost 8 bases, and 7 bases lay between the germline ends. CDR3 length equals 13 residues. CDR1 and CDR2 (germline): MGHRA, YSYEKL.

Only a few counts were recorded for this clone. The chain employs TRBV4-2 and TRBJ1-5; D is possibly TRBD1 (5 bases). The CDR3 is made up of 16 amino acids. Trimming left V 1 base short and J 3 bases short, with 13 bases between. Germline lookup yields CDR1 LGHNA and CDR2 YNFKEQ. Here the CDR3 DNA reads TGTGCCAGCAGCCAAGCAGAGACAGCCTACAATCAGCCCCAGCATTTT. Translation gives CASSQAETAYNQPQHF.

The chain couples TRBV6-6 to TRBJ1-5, with D unresolved. The V gene's germline CDR1 is MNHNY and CDR2 SVGAGI (reference sequence). The CDR3 consists of 16 residues. With 7 bases removed from V and 1 base from J, the gap between germline ends came to 17 bases. The CDR3 nucleotides read TGTGCCAGCACGGGAGAGCGATTTCGCAGCAATCAGCCCCAGCATTTT. Protein sequence: CASTGERFRSNQPQHF.

This clone was picked up a small number of times. The chain recombines TRBV5-1 with TRBJ2-7, with TRBD2 as a possible D gene (5 bases). Germline loops: CDR1 SGHRS, CDR2 YFSETQ. This CDR3 contains 15 residues. V dropped 0 bases and J dropped 1 base, with 11 bases sitting between them. DNA for the CDR3: TGCGCCAGCAGCTTGGATCCCGGGGAGTCCTACGAGCAGTACTTC. It specifies CASSLDPGESYEQYF.